This T cell receptor (beta chain) was found in a study of beta chain features in type 1 diabetes. The overall study: Age, gender and cell yields were similar between patients and healthy donors.

This clone was detected only a few times. The antigen remains undetermined. Germline CDR1 and CDR2: LNHNV and YYDKDF (reference sequence). This CDR3 is built from 14 residues. V lost 1 base, J lost 7 bases, and 11 bases lay in between. All of the isolated RNA was reverse transcribed, so expressed TCRB transcripts were sequenced. Repertoires were generated with immunoSEQ multiplex PCR, while TCRdb's copy carries only in-frame clones and drops some. Of around 650,000 clones listed, about an eighth are singletons. Points from the study as a whole: A closer apparent resemblance between naive, central memory and Treg TCRB repertoires was seen in patients than in healthy donors. In every one of the four CD4+ subsets, TCRB CDR3s were moderately but significantly shorter in Type 1 diabetes patients.

The sample consisted of naive CD4+ T cells from blood. This TCR came from a man aged 25-40 years with type 1 diabetes. The chain uses TRBV15 and TRBJ1-5; D is ambiguous. The CDR3 loop is CATSRGLTGQPQHF. DNA for the CDR3: TGTGCCACCAGCAGAGGACTTACTGGACAGCCCCAGCATTTT.